Presented here are 2 T cell receptor beta chains from one specimen sequenced in a study of blood T cell repertoires in COVID-19. The table came from immunoSEQ multiplex PCR; TCRdb's copy has only in-frame clones and leaves some out. The sample records about 120,000 clones, about 85% being singletons. Sequencing input: peripheral blood. These receptor sequences come from a man in his fifties or sixties with acute or convalescent COVID-19.

This clone was detected a few times. J is TRBJ1-6 and V is TRBV2; D possibly corresponds to TRBD1 (6 bases). The CDR3 is 16 residues long. Germline CDR1 and CDR2: SNHLY and FYNNEI. Between the trimmed V and J ends, which lost 9 bases and 0 bases, there was a span of 15 bases. The CDR3 region has the DNA TGTGCCAGTTGGGGGCAGGGAAGCTCCTATAATTCACCCCTCCACTTT. Amino acid sequence: CASWGQGSSYNSPLHF.

This clone was counted a few times. The rearrangement links TRBV6-5 to TRBJ2-7; 9 bases agree with TRBD1. V lost 6 bases to trimming and J lost 2 bases; unmatched junction nucleotides: 5. Germline V gives CDR1 MNHEY, CDR2 SVGAGI. The CDR3 contains 14 residues. This CDR3 reads CASSTGTGPYEQYF. CDR3 in DNA: TGTGCCAGCAGCACCGGGACAGGGCCCTACGAGCAGTACTTC.